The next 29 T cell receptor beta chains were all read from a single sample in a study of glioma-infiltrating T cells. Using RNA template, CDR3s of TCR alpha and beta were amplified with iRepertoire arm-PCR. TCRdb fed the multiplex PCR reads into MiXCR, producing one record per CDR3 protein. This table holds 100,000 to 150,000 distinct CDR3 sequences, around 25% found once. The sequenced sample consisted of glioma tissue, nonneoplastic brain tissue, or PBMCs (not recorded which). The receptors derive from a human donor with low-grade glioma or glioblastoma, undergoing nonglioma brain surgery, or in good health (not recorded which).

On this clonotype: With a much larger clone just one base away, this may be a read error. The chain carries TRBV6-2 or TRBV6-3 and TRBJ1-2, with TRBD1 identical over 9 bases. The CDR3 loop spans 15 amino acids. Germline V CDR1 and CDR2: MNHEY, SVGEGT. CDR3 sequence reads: CAGMPGQGNNYDYTF. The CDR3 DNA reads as TGTGCCGGAATGCCGGGACAGGGCAATAACTATGACTACACCTTC.

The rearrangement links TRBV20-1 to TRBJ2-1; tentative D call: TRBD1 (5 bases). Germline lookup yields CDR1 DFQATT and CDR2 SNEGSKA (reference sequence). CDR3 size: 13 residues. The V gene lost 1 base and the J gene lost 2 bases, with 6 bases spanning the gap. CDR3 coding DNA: TGCAGTGCTAGAGTAGGGGCCTACAATGAGCAGTTCTTC. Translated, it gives CSARVGAYNEQFF.

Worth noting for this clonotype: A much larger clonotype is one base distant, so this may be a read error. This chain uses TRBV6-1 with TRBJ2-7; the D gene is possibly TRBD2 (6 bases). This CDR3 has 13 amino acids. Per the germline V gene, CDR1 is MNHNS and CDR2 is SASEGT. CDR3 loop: CTSSAGLSYEQYV. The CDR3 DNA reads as TGTACCAGCAGTGCGGGGCTTAGTTACGAGCAGTACGTC.

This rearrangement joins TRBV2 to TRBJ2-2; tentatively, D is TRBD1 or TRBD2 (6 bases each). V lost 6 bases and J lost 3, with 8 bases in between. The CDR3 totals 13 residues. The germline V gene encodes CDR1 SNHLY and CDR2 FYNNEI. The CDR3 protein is CASRGGYTGELFF. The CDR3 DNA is TGTGCCAGCAGAGGGGGGTACACCGGGGAGCTGTTTTTT.

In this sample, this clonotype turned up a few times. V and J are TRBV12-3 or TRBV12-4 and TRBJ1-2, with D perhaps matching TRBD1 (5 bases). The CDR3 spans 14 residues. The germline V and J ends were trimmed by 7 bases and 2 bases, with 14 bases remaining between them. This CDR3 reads CASTRGEGNYGYTF. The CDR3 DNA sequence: TGTGCCAGCACCCGGGGGGAGGGGAACTATGGCTACACCTTC.

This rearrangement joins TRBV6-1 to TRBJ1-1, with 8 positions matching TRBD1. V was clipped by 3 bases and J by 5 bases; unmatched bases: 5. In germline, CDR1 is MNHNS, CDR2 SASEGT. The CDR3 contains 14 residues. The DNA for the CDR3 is TGTGCCAGCAGTGAGACAGGGGTAGGAACTGAAGCTTTCTTT. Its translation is CASSETGVGTEAFF.

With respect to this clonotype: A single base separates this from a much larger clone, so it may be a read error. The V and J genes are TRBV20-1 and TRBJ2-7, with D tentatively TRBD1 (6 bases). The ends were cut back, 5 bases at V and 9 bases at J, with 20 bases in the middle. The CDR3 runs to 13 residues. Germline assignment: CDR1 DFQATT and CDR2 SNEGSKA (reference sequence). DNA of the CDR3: TGCAGTGCTCCGGGACATATGGCCCACGGGCAGTACGTC. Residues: CSAPGHMAHGQYV.

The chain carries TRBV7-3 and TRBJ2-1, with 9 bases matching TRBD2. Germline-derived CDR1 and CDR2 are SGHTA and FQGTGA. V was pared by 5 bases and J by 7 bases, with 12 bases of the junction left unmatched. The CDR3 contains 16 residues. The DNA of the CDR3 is TGTGCCAGCAGCCCCCGAAAAAGCGGGGGGATAAATGAGCAGTTCTTC. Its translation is CASSPRKSGGINEQFF.

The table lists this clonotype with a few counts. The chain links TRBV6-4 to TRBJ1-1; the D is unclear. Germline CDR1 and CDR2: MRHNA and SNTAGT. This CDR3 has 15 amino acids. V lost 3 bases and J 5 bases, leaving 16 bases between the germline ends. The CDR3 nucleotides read TGTGCCAGCAGTGAAACACACGGCGGCAGGACTGAAGCTTTCTTT. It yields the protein CASSETHGGRTEAFF.

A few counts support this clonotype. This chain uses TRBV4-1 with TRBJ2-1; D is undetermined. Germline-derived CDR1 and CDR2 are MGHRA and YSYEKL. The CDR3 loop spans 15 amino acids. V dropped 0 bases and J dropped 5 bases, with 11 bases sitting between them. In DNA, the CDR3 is TGCGCCAGCAGCCAAGATCCGGGCAGGAACAATGAGCAGTTCTTC. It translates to CASSQDPGRNNEQFF.

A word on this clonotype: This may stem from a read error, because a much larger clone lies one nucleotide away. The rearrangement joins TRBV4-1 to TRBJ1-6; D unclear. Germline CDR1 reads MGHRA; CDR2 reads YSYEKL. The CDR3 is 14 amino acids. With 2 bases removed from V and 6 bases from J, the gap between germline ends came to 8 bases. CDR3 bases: TGCGCCAGCAGCCAACATCCCAGTAATTCACCCCTCCACTTT. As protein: CASSQHPSNSPLHF.

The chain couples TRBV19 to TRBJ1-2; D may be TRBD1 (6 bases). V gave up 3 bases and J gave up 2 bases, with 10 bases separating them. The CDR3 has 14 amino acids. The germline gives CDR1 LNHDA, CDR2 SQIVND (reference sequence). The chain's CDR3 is CASSMGTQNYGYTF. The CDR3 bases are TGTGCCAGTAGTATGGGGACACAAAACTATGGCTACACCTTC.

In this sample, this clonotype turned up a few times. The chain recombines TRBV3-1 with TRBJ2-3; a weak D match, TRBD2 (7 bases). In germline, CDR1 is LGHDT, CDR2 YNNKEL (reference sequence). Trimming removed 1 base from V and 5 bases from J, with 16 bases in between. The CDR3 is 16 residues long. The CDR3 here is CASSQVAGAPVDTQYF. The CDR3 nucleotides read TGTGCCAGCAGCCAAGTCGCGGGGGCACCCGTAGATACGCAGTATTTT.

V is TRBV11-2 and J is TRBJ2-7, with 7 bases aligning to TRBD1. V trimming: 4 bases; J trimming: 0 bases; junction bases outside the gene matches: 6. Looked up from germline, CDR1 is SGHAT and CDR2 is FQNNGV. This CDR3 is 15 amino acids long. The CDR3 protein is CASSSGQWGSYEQYV. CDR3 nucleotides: TGTGCCAGCAGCTCGGGACAGTGGGGCTCCTACGAGCAGTACGTC.

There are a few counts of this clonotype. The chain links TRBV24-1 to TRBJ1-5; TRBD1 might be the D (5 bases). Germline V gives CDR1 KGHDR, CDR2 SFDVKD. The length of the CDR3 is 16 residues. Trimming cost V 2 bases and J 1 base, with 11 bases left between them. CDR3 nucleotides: TGTGCCACCAGTGATTCGGCAGGGAGGAGCAATCAGCCCCAGCATTTT. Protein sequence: CATSDSAGRSNQPQHF.

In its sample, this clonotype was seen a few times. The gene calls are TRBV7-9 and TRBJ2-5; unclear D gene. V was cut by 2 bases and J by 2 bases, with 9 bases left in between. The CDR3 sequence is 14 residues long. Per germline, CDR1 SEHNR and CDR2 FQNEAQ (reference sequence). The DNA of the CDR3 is TGTGCCAGCAGCTTAAACCCCCGGCAAGAGACCCAGTACTTC. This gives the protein CASSLNPRQETQYF.

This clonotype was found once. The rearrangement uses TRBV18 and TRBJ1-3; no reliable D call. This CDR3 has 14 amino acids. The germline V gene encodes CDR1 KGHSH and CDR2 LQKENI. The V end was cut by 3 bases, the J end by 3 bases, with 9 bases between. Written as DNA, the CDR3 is TGTGCCAGCTCACCGGGCGCCCATGGAAACACCATATATTTT. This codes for CASSPGAHGNTIYF.

CDR3: CASSPSGTGINYGYTF. The CDR3 DNA sequence: TGTGCCAGCAGCCCTTCCGGGACAGGAATTAACTATGGCTACACCTTC. The chain is built from TRBV28 and TRBJ1-2; TRBD1 matches 8 bases. Trimming took 6 bases from V and 1 from J; bases not matched to a gene: 10. The CDR3 is 16 amino acids. The V gene's germline CDR1 is MDHEN and CDR2 SYDVKM.

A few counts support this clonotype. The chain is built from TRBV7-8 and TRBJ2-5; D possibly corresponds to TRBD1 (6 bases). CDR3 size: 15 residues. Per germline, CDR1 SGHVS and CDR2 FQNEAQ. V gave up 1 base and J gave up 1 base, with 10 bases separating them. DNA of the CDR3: TGTGCCAGCAGCTTAGTTCCGGACAGCCAAGAGACCCAGTACTTC. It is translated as CASSLVPDSQETQYF. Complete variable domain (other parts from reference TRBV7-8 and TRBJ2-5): GAGVSQSPRYKVAKRGQDVALRCDPISGHVSLFWYQQALGQGPEFLTYFQNEAQLDKSGLPSDRFFAERPEGSVSTLKIQRTQQEDSAVYLCASSLVPDSQETQYFGPGTRLLVL.

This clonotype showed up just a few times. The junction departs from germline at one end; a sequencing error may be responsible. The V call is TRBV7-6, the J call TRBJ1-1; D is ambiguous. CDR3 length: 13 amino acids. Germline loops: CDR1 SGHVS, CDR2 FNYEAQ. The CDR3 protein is CASSLFRDAEAFF. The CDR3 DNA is TGTGCCAGCAGCTTATTCCGGGATGCTGAGGCTTTCTTT.

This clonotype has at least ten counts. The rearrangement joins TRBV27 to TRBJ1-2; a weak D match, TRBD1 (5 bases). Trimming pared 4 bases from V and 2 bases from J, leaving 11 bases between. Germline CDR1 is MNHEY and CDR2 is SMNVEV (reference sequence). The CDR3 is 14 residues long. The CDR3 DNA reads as TGTGCCAGCAGTTCCCCGGGACTCAACTATGGCTACACCTTC. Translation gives CASSSPGLNYGYTF.

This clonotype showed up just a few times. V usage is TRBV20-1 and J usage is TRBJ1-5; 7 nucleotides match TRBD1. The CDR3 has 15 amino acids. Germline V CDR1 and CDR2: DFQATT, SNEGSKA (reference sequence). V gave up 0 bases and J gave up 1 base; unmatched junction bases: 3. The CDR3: CSAREAGGSNQPQHF. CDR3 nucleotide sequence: TGCAGTGCTAGAGAGGCAGGGGGGAGCAATCAGCCCCAGCATTTT.

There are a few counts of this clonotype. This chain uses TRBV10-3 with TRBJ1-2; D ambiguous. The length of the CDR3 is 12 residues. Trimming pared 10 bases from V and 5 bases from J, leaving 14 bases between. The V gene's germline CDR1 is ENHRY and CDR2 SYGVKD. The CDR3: CANLGSLYGYTF. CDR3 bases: TGTGCCAATCTTGGCTCTCTATATGGCTACACCTTC.

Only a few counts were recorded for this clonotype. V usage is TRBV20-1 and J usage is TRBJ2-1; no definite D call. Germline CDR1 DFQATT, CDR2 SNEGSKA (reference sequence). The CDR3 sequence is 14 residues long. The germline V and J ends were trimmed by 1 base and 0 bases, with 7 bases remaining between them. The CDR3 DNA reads TGCAGTGCTAGAGCAGGTATCTCCTACAATGAGCAGTTCTTC. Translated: CSARAGISYNEQFF.

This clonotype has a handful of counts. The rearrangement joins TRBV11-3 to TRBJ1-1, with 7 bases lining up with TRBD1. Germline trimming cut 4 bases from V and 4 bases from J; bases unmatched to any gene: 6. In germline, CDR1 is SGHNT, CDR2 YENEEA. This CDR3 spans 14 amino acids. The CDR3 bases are TGTGCCAGCAGCTCCAGGGGGGGAGTCACTGAAGCTTTCTTT. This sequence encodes CASSSRGGVTEAFF.

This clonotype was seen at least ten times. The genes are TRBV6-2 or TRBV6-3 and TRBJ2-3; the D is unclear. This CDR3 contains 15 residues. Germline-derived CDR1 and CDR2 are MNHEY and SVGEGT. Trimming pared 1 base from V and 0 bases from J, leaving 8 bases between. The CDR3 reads CASSYLGTSTDTQYF. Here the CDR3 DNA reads TGTGCCAGCAGTTACTTAGGAACTAGCACAGATACGCAGTATTTT.

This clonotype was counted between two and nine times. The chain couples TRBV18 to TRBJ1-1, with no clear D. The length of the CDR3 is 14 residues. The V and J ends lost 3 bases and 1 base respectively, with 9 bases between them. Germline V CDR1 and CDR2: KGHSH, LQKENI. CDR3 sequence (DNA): TGTGCCAGCTCACCCGCCGCAAGGAACACTGAAGCTTTCTTT. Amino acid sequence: CASSPAARNTEAFF. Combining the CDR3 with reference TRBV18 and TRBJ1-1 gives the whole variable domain NAGVMQNPRHLVRRRGQEARLRCSPMKGHSHVYWYRQLPEEGLKFMVYLQKENIIDESGMPKERFSAEFPKEGPSILRIQQVVRGDSAAYFCASSPAARNTEAFFGQGTRLTVV.

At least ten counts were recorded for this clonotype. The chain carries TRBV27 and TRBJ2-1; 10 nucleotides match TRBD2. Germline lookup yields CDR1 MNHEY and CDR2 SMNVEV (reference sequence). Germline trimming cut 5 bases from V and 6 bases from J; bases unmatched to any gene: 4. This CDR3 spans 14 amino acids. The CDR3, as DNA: TGTGCCAGCAGTCCAAGGACTAGCGGCAATGAGCAGTTCTTC. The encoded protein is CASSPRTSGNEQFF.

As DNA, the CDR3 is TGCAGTGCTAGATGGGGACGGAGGGCTGATGAAGCTTTCTTT. Protein: CSARWGRRADEAFF. This chain uses TRBV20-1 with TRBJ1-1, with a possible D match to TRBD1 (5 bases). This CDR3 has 14 amino acids. Trimming stripped 2 bases from V and 7 bases from J, with 17 bases between. CDR1 and CDR2 (germline): DFQATT, SNEGSKA (reference sequence).